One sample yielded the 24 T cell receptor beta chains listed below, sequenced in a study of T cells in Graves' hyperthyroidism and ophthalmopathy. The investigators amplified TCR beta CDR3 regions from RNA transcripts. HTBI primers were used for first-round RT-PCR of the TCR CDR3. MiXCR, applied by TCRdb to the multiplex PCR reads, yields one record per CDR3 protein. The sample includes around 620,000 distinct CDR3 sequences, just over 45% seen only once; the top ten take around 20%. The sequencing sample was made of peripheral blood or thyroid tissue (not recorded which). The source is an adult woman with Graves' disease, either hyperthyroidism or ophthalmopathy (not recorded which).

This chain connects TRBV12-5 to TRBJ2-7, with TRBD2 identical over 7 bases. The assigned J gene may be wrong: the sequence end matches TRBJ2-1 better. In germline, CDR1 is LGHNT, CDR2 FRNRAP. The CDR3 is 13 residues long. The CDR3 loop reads CASGAGLDAEQFF. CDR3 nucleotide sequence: TGTGCTAGTGGTGCCGGACTAGATGCTGAGCAGTTCTTC.

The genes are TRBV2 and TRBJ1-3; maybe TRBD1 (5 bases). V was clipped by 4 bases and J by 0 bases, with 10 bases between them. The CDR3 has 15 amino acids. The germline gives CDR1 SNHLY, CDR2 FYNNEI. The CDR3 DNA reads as TGTGCCAGCAGTGGGGACGGACCCTCTGGAAACACCATATATTTT. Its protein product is CASSGDGPSGNTIYF. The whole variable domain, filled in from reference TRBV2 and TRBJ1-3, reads EPEVTQTPSHQVTQMGQEVILRCVPISNHLYFYWYRQILGQKVEFLVSFYNNEISEKSEIFDDQFSVERPDGSNFTLKIRSTKLEDSAMYFCASSGDGPSGNTIYFGEGSWLTVV.

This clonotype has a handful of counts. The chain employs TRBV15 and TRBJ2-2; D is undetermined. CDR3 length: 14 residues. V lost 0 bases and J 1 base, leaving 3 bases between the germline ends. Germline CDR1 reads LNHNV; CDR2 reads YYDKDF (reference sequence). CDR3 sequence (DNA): TGTGCCACCAGCAGAGACAAGAACACCGGGGAGCTGTTTTTT. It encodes CATSRDKNTGELFF.

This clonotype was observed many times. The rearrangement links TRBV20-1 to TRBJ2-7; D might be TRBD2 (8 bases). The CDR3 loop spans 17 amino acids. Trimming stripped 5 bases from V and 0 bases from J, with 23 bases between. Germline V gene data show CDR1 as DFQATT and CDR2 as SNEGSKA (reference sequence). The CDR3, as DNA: TGCAGTGCTTGGGACAGCACTAGCGGCCTGAGCTCCTACGAGCAGTACTTC. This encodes CSAWDSTSGLSSYEQYF.

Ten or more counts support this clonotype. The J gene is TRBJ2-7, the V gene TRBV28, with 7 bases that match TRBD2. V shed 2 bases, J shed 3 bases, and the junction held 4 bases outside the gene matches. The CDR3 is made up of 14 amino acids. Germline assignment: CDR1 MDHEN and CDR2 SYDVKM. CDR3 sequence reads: CASSLTPGGYEQYF. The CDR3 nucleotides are TGTGCCAGCAGTTTAACCCCGGGAGGCTACGAGCAGTACTTC. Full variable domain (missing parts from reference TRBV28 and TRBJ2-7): DVKVTQSSRYLVKRTGEKVFLECVQDMDHENMFWYRQDPGLGLRLIYFSYDVKMKEKGDIPEGYSVSREKKERFSLILESASTNQTSMYLCASSLTPGGYEQYFGPGTRLTVT.

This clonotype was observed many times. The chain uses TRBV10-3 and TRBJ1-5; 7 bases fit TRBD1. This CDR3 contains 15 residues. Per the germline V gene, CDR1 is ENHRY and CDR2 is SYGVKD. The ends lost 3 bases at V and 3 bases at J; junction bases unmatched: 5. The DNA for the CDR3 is TGTGCCATCAGTGATCAGGGGGGGTCCAATCAGCCCCAGCATTTT. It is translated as CAISDQGGSNQPQHF.

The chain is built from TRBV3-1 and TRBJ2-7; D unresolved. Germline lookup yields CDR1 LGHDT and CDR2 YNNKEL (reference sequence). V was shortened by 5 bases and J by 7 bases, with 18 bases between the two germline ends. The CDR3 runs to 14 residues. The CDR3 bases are TGTGCCAGCAGCGTATTTGGTCGGTATAGGGAGCAGTACTTC. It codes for CASSVFGRYREQYF.

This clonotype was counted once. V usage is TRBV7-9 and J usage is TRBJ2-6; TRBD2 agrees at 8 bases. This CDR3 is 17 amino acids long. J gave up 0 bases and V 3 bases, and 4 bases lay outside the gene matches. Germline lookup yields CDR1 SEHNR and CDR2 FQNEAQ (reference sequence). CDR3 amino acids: CASSFSGTPSGANVLTF. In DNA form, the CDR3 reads TGTGCCAGCAGCTTTAGCGGGACTCCCTCTGGGGCCAACGTCCTGACTTTC.

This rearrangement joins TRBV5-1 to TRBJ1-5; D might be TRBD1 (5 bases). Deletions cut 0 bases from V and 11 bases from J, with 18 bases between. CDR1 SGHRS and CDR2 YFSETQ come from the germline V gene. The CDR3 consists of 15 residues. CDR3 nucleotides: TGCGCCAGCAGCTTGGCCGGGACTAGCGAAGAGACCCAGCATTTT. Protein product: CASSLAGTSEETQHF.

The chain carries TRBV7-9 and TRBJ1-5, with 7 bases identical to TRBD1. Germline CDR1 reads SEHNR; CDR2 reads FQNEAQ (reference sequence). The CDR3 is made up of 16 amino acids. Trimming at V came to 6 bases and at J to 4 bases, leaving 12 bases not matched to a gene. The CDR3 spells CASSLYRGGTNQPQHF. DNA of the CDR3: TGTGCCAGCAGTTTATACAGGGGCGGAACAAATCAGCCCCAGCATTTT.

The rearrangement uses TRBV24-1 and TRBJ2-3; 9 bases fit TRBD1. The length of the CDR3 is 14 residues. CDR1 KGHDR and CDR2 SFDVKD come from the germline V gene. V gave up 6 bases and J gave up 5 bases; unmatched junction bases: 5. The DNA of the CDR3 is TGTGCCACCAGTCGGGACAGGGACGTAGATACGCAGTATTTT. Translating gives CATSRDRDVDTQYF.

CDR3 coding DNA: TGTGCCAGCAGCGAAGCCATAGAAGCTGGGTACGAGCAGTACTTC. The encoded protein is CASSEAIEAGYEQYF. This chain connects TRBV7-2 to TRBJ2-7; no clear D gene. This CDR3 region has 15 residues. V lost 5 bases to trimming and J lost 4 bases, with 18 bases between them. CDR1 is SGHTA and CDR2 is FQGNSA in the germline V gene.

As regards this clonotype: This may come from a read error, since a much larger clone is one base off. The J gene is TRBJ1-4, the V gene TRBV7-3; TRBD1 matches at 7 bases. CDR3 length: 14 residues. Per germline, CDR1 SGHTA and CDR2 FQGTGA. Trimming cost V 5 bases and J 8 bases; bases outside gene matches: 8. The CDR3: CASSPTGTSEKLFF. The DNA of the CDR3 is TGTGCCAGCAGCCCGACAGGGACCTCGGAAAAACTGTTTTTT.

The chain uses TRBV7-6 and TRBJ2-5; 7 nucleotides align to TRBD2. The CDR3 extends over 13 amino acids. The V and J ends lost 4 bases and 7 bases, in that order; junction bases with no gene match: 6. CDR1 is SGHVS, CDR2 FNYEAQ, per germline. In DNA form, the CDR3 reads TGTGCCAGCAGCTCCCGGGACTACGTGACCCAGTACTTC. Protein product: CASSSRDYVTQYF.

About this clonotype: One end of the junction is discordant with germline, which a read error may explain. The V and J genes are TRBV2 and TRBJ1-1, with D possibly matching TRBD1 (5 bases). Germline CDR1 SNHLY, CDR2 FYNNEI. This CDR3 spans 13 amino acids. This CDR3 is CASSVLVQGEALF. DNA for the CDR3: TGTGCCAGCAGTGTCCTTGTGCAGGGTGAGGCTCTCTTT. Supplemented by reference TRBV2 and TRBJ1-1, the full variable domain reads EPEVTQTPSHQVTQMGQEVILRCVPISNHLYFYWYRQILGQKVEFLVSFYNNEISEKSEIFDDQFSVERPDGSNFTLKIRSTKLEDSAMYFCASSVLVQGEALFGQGTRLTVV.

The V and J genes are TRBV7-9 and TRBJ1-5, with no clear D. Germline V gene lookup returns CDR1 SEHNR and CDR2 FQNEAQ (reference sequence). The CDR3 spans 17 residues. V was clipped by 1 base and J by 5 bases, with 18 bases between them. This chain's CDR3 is CASSLVSGETVDQPQHF. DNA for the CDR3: TGTGCCAGCAGCTTAGTATCCGGGGAAACCGTGGATCAGCCCCAGCATTTT.

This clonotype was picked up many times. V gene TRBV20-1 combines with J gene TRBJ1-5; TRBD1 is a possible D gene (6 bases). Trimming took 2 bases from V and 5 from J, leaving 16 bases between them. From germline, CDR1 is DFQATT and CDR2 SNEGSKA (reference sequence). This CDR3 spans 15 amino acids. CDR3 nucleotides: TGCAGTGCTAGAATCCCGCAGGGGACTTATCAGCCCCAGCATTTT. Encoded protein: CSARIPQGTYQPQHF.

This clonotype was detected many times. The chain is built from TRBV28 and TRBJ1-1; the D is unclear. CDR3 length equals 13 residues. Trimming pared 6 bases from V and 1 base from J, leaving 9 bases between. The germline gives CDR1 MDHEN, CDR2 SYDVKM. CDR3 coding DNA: TGTGCCAGCAGCCGGTGGGGGAACACTGAAGCTTTCTTT. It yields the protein CASSRWGNTEAFF.

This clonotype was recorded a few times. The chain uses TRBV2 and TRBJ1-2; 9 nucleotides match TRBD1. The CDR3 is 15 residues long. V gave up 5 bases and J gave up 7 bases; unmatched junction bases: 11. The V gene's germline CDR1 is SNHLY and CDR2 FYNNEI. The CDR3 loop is CASSYQGTGPGGYTF. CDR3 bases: TGTGCCAGCAGTTACCAGGGGACAGGGCCGGGTGGCTACACCTTC.

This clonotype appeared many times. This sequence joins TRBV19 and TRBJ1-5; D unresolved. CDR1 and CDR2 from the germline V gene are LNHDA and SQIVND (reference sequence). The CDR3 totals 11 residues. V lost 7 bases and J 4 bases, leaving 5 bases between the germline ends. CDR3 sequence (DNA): TGTGCCAGTAAGGGAAATCAGCCCCAGCATTTT. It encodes CASKGNQPQHF. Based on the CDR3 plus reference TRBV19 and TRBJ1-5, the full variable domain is DGGITQSPKYLFRKEGQNVTLSCEQNLNHDAMYWYRQDPGQGLRLIYYSQIVNDFQKGDIAEGYSVSREKKESFPLTVTSAQKNPTAFYLCASKGNQPQHFGDGTRLSIL.

The CDR3 region is CASQRGDHSGELFF. CDR3 coding DNA: TGTGCCAGTCAACGGGGGGACCACTCCGGGGAGCTGTTTTTT. V and J are TRBV12-3 or TRBV12-4 and TRBJ2-2; 7 nucleotides match TRBD2. J lost 6 bases, V lost 9 bases, and 10 bases had no gene match. The length of the CDR3 is 14 residues.

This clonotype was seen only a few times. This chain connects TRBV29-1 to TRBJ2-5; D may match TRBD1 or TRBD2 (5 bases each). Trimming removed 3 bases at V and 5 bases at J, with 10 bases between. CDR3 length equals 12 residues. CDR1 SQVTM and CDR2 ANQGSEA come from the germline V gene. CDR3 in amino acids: CSVDPGTETQYF. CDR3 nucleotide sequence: TGCAGCGTTGATCCCGGGACGGAGACCCAGTACTTC.

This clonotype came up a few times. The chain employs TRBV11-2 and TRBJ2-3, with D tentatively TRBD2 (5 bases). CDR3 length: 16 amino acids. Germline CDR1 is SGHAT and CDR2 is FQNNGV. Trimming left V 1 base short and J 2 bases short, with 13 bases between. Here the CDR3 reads CASSLGDGLPTDTQYF. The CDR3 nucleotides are TGTGCCAGCAGCTTAGGAGACGGACTCCCCACAGATACGCAGTATTTT. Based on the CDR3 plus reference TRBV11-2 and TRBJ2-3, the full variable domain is EAGVAQSPRYKIIEKRQSVAFWCNPISGHATLYWYQQILGQGPKLLIQFQNNGVVDDSQLPKDRFSAERLKGVDSTLKIQPAKLEDSAVYLCASSLGDGLPTDTQYFGPGTRLTVL.

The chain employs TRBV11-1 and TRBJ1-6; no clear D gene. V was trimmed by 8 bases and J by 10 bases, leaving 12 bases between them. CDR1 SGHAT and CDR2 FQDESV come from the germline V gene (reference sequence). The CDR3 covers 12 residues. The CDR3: CASRTGGSPLHF. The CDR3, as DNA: TGTGCCAGCCGGACTGGAGGGTCACCCCTCCACTTT.